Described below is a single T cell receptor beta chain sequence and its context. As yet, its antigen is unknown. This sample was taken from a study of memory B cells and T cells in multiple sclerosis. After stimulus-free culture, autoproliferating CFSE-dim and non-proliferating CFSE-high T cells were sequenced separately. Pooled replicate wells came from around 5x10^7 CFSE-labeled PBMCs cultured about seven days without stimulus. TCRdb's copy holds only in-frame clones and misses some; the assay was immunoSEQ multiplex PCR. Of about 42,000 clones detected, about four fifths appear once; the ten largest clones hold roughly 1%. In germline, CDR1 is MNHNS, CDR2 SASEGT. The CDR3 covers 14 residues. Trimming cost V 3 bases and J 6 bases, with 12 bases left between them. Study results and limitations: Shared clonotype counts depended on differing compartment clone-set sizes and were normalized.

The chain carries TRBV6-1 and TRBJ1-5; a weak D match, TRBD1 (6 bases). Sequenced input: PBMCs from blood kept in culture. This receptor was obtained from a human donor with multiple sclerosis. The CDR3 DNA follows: TGTGCCAGCAGTGACTGGGGGCGCAGTCAGCCCCAGCATTTT. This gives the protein CASSDWGRSQPQHF.